One and the same sample provided the 27 T cell receptor beta chains below, sequenced in a study of human T cells and chemical hapten exposure. Time point: pre-sensitization, week 0. The treatment: therapeutic diphenylcyclopropenone sensitization with weekly scalp DPC. TCRdb passed the RACE reads through MiXCR, listing each CDR3 protein once. The sample has roughly 110,000 distinct CDR3 sequences, around 10% seen once. The sample in question was whole blood, obtained in connection with sensitization to the hapten diphenylcyclopropenone (DPC). The receptors were sampled from a woman in her fifties or sixties with alopecia areata. Some clones in this sample may be carry-over from other donors' samples.

A few counts support this clonotype. The rearrangement uses TRBV2 and TRBJ1-2; 8 bases match TRBD1. In germline, CDR1 is SNHLY, CDR2 FYNNEI. V trimming: 6 bases; J trimming: 4 bases; junction bases outside the gene matches: 4. This CDR3 is built from 13 residues. CDR3 DNA: TGTGCCAGCAGCTCAGGGGGCAGCTATGGCTACACCTTC. Translating gives CASSSGGSYGYTF.

The chain links TRBV7-9 to TRBJ1-1; tentatively, D is TRBD1 (5 bases). This CDR3 is 16 amino acids long. V lost 1 base to trimming and J lost 5 bases, with 17 bases between them. The germline CDR1 and CDR2 sequences are SEHNR and FQNEAQ (reference sequence). The CDR3 region is CASSLGVGGSLTEAFF. The CDR3 DNA sequence: TGTGCCAGCAGCTTAGGAGTCGGGGGGAGTTTGACTGAAGCTTTCTTT.

The chain is built from TRBV27 and TRBJ2-5, with unresolved D. The ends were cut back, 8 bases at V and 7 bases at J, with 20 bases in the middle. CDR1 is MNHEY and CDR2 is SMNVEV in the germline V gene (reference sequence). CDR3 length equals 14 residues. CDR3 residues: CASGDRALGLTQYF. CDR3 nucleotides: TGTGCCAGCGGCGATCGGGCCTTGGGTCTGACCCAGTACTTC.

The chain has TRBV6-2 or TRBV6-3 and TRBJ2-1; 8 nucleotides agree with TRBD2. V shed 4 bases and J 7 bases; nucleotides not matched to a gene: 9. The CDR3 runs to 15 residues. Germline-derived CDR1 and CDR2 are MNHEY and SVGEGT. The CDR3 sequence: CASSSGLGMVNEQFF. As DNA, the CDR3 is TGTGCCAGCAGTTCGGGACTAGGGATGGTTAATGAGCAGTTCTTC.

This clonotype was detected only a few times. A read error may account for a junction end that differs from germline. The chain is built from TRBV20-1 and TRBJ2-3; TRBD2 agrees at 8 bases. The CDR3 contains 16 residues. Per germline, CDR1 DFQATT and CDR2 SNEGSKA (reference sequence). This chain's CDR3 is CSAGESGSVGTDTQYF. CDR3 coding DNA: TGCAGTGCTGGAGAAAGCGGGAGTGTTGGCACAGATACGCAGTATTTT.

There are a few counts of this clonotype. The chain employs TRBV28 and TRBJ2-2; the match to TRBD1 covers 9 bases. The CDR3 length is 16 residues. Germline V gene data show CDR1 as MDHEN and CDR2 as SYDVKM. The J segment lost 4 bases and the V segment lost 6 bases, leaving 9 bases of the junction unmatched. The DNA for the CDR3 is TGTGCCAGCAGCTTTGGACAGGGGCTAATCACCGGGGAGCTGTTTTTT. Protein sequence: CASSFGQGLITGELFF.

This clonotype occurred a few times. The rearrangement uses TRBV20-1 and TRBJ2-5; weak D call: TRBD1 (5 bases). The V and J ends lost 3 bases and 3 bases respectively, with 5 bases between them. The germline CDR1 and CDR2 sequences are DFQATT and SNEGSKA (reference sequence). The CDR3 contains 11 residues. The CDR3 loop reads CSARTEETQYF. CDR3 coding DNA: TGCAGTGCTAGGACAGAAGAGACCCAGTACTTC.

V gene TRBV7-2 combines with J gene TRBJ2-7; perhaps TRBD2 as D (5 bases). The CDR3 totals 15 residues. CDR1 is SGHTA, CDR2 FQGNSA, per germline. Trimming cost V 2 bases and J 0 bases, with 11 bases left between them. Here the CDR3 reads CASSLRFGDSYEQYF. CDR3 coding DNA: TGTGCCAGCAGCTTAAGGTTCGGGGACTCCTACGAGCAGTACTTC.

The chain employs TRBV28 and TRBJ1-5; D might be TRBD1 (6 bases). Germline assignment: CDR1 MDHEN and CDR2 SYDVKM. V shed 2 bases and J shed 15 bases, with 23 bases lying between them. This CDR3 contains 15 residues. The chain's CDR3 is CASSLEKVGTSPRHF. CDR3 DNA: TGTGCCAGCAGTTTAGAAAAGGTGGGGACATCTCCTCGGCATTTT.

This clonotype was counted only a few times. The chain joins TRBV6-5 to TRBJ2-7; TRBD2 agrees at 9 bases. The V and J ends lost 2 bases and 0 bases, in that order; junction bases with no gene match: 2. The CDR3 consists of 15 residues. Germline V gene sequence: CDR1 MNHEY, CDR2 SVGAGI. CDR3 nucleotides: TGTGCCAGCAGTTACCAGCGGGGGGACTCCTACGAGCAGTACTTC. Its protein is CASSYQRGDSYEQYF.

This clonotype was observed a few times. This chain links TRBV18 with TRBJ1-1; D is undetermined. Deletions cut 6 bases from V and 7 bases from J, with 12 bases between. This CDR3 has 12 amino acids. From germline, CDR1 is KGHSH and CDR2 LQKENI. The CDR3 is CASSLANIEAFF. The CDR3 DNA follows: TGTGCCAGCTCCCTTGCGAATATTGAAGCTTTCTTT.

The J gene is TRBJ2-3, the V gene TRBV21-1. TRBV21-1 is described as a pseudogene. The CDR3 has 15 residues. Written as DNA, the CDR3 is TGTGCCAGCAGCAAAGTATACCGGAGCACAGATACGCAGTATTTT. Its protein product is CASSKVYRSTDTQYF.

At least ten counts were recorded for this clonotype. The rearrangement links TRBV7-9 to TRBJ1-1; D is unclear. CDR3 length equals 15 residues. Deletions cut 5 bases from V and 0 bases from J, with 13 bases between. Per germline, CDR1 SEHNR and CDR2 FQNEAQ (reference sequence). CDR3 sequence reads: CASSRQSGMNTEAFF. In DNA, the CDR3 is TGTGCCAGCAGCCGCCAAAGTGGGATGAACACTGAAGCTTTCTTT.

The rearrangement links TRBV4-3 to TRBJ2-2; D is perhaps TRBD1 or TRBD2 (5 bases each). V was trimmed by 4 bases and J by 6 bases, leaving 18 bases between them. The CDR3 spans 16 residues. The V gene's germline CDR1 is LGHNA and CDR2 YSLEER. The CDR3 sequence: CASSPGPRGTAGELFF. The CDR3 nucleotides are TGCGCCAGCAGCCCGGGACCTCGGGGAACGGCCGGGGAGCTGTTTTTT.

The chain links TRBV20-1 to TRBJ2-7; 11 nucleotides match TRBD2. The CDR3 has 14 amino acids. Looked up from germline, CDR1 is DFQATT and CDR2 is SNEGSKA (reference sequence). V shed 6 bases and J 6 bases; nucleotides not matched to a gene: 10. CDR3 coding DNA: TGCAGTGCGGTTAGCGGGAGGGTGCGGCCCGAGCAGTACTTC. The encoded protein is CSAVSGRVRPEQYF.

This chain connects TRBV10-3 to TRBJ1-5, with D unclear. The CDR3 runs to 13 residues. Trimming pared 8 bases from V and 2 bases from J, leaving 10 bases between. CDR1 is ENHRY, CDR2 SYGVKD, per germline. The CDR3 sequence is CAIQALGNQPQHF. In DNA, the CDR3 is TGTGCCATCCAGGCATTGGGCAATCAGCCCCAGCATTTT.

The gene calls are TRBV27 and TRBJ1-4; 7 bases line up with TRBD1. V trimming: 7 bases; J trimming: 4 bases; junction bases outside the gene matches: 12. The CDR3 consists of 16 residues. The germline V gene has CDR1 MNHEY and CDR2 SMNVEV (reference sequence). The CDR3 here is CASTKNTGEVNEKLFF. The DNA of the CDR3 is TGTGCCAGCACAAAAAATACAGGGGAAGTTAATGAAAAACTGTTTTTT.

J is TRBJ2-7 and V is TRBV18, with TRBD1 matching 8 bases. The J segment lost 6 bases and the V segment lost 3 bases, leaving 16 bases of the junction unmatched. Germline V CDR1 and CDR2: KGHSH, LQKENI. The CDR3 runs 17 residues. In nucleotides, the CDR3 is TGTGCCAGCTCACCCGCGCGACCAGGGGGCCCGGATGGCGAGCAGTACTTC. It yields the protein CASSPARPGGPDGEQYF.

This chain connects TRBV21-1 to TRBJ2-1; the table's D gene call, TRBD1, was not cross checked with the DNA. TRBV21-1 is a listed pseudogene. The CDR3 is made up of 13 amino acids. The CDR3 loop is CASSLRGGNEQFF. The CDR3 DNA reads as TGTGCCAGCAGCCTGAGAGGGGGTAATGAGCAGTTCTTC.

This clonotype was counted between two and nine times. The genes are TRBV20-1 and TRBJ2-4; the D gene is possibly TRBD1 (6 bases). CDR1 and CDR2 from the germline V gene are DFQATT and SNEGSKA (reference sequence). This CDR3 has 14 residues. V was cut by 6 bases and J by 3 bases, with 15 bases left in between. The CDR3 here is CSARQVGSKNIQYF. CDR3 in DNA: TGCAGTGCGAGACAGGTTGGGAGCAAAAACATTCAGTACTTC.

The chain links TRBV6-1 to TRBJ2-7, with D tentatively TRBD1 (7 bases). Germline CDR1 reads MNHNS; CDR2 reads SASEGT. The CDR3 loop spans 19 amino acids. Deletions cut 8 bases from V and 0 bases from J, with 29 bases between. The CDR3 DNA follows: TGTGCCAGCTGCCGCAGCGGGTATCCGGACAGGCTAAACTCCTACGAGCAGTACTTC. Its protein is CASCRSGYPDRLNSYEQYF.

The gene calls are TRBV18 and TRBJ2-6, with D uncertain. The CDR3 sequence is 15 residues long. Germline CDR1 KGHSH, CDR2 LQKENI. Trimming cost V 3 bases and J 0 bases, with 6 bases left between them. CDR3 protein: CASSPGSSGANVLTF. The CDR3 nucleotides read TGTGCCAGCTCACCGGGCAGCTCTGGGGCCAACGTCCTGACTTTC.

This clonotype occurred many times. J is TRBJ2-1 and V is TRBV7-2, with D tentatively TRBD2 (6 bases). This CDR3 is built from 14 residues. V dropped 6 bases and J dropped 4 bases, with 13 bases sitting between them. CDR1 is SGHTA and CDR2 is FQGNSA in the germline V gene. CDR3 sequence reads: CASRGTPQYNEQFF. The CDR3 DNA reads TGTGCCAGCAGAGGGACTCCCCAATACAATGAGCAGTTCTTC. Combining the CDR3 with reference TRBV7-2 and TRBJ2-1 gives the whole variable domain GAGVSQSPSNKVTEKGKDVELRCDPISGHTALYWYRQSLGQGLEFLIYFQGNSAPDKSGLPSDRFSAERTGGSVSTLTIQRTQQEDSAVYLCASRGTPQYNEQFFGPGTRLTVL.

CDR3 amino acids: CASTGGGQTQYF. In DNA, the CDR3 is TGTGCCAGCACTGGGGGAGGACAGACCCAGTACTTC. The gene calls are TRBV7-8 and TRBJ2-5; weak D call: TRBD2 (6 bases). V was shortened by 7 bases and J by 6 bases, with 12 bases between the two germline ends. CDR1 SGHVS and CDR2 FQNEAQ come from the germline V gene. There are 12 residues in the CDR3. Together with reference TRBV7-8 and TRBJ2-5, the CDR3 gives the full variable domain: GAGVSQSPRYKVAKRGQDVALRCDPISGHVSLFWYQQALGQGPEFLTYFQNEAQLDKSGLPSDRFFAERPEGSVSTLKIQRTQQEDSAVYLCASTGGGQTQYFGPGTRLLVL.

Ten or more counts support this clonotype. The chain carries TRBV7-2 and TRBJ1-1; D is perhaps TRBD1 (5 bases). Germline loops: CDR1 SGHTA, CDR2 FQGNSA. The V gene lost 2 bases and the J gene lost 5 bases, with 12 bases spanning the gap. The CDR3 totals 14 residues. The DNA of the CDR3 is TGTGCCAGCAGCTTACGAGGGGCATATACTGAAGCTTTCTTT. It codes for CASSLRGAYTEAFF.

This chain links TRBV5-5 with TRBJ1-2; maybe TRBD1 (5 bases). Germline CDR1 reads SGHKS; CDR2 reads YYEKEE (reference sequence). Trimming pared 3 bases from V and 2 bases from J, leaving 11 bases between. CDR3 length: 14 residues. The CDR3 here is CASSSQGLNYGYTF. CDR3 bases: TGTGCCAGCAGCTCGCAGGGTTTAAACTATGGCTACACCTTC.

This clonotype has a handful of counts. The gene calls are TRBV7-9 and TRBJ2-5; 7 positions agree with TRBD2. This CDR3 is 17 amino acids long. The germline CDR1 and CDR2 sequences are SEHNR and FQNEAQ (reference sequence). V dropped 0 bases and J dropped 0; count of bases not matched to a gene: 7. The CDR3 here is CASSLASASGNQETQYF. CDR3 DNA sequence: TGTGCCAGCAGCTTAGCAAGTGCTAGCGGTAACCAAGAGACCCAGTACTTC.